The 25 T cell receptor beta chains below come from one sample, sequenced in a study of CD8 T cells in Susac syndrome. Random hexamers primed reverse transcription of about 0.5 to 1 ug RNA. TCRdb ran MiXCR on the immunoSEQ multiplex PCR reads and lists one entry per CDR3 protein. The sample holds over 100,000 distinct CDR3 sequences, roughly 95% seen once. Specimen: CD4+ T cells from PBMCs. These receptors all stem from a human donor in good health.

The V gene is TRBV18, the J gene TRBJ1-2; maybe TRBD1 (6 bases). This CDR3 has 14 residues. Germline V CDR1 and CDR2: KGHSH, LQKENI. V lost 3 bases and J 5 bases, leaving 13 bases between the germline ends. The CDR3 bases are TGTGCCAGCTCACCCTCGGGGGGCTGGTATGGCTACACCTTC. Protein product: CASSPSGGWYGYTF.

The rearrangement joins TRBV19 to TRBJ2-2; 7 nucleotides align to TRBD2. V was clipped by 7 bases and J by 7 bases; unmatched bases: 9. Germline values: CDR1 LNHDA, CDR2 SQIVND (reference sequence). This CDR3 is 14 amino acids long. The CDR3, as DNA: TGTGCCAGTAATCGAGGGAGGGCAGGCGGGGAGCTGTTTTTT. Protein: CASNRGRAGGELFF. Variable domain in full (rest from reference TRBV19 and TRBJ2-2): DGGITQSPKYLFRKEGQNVTLSCEQNLNHDAMYWYRQDPGQGLRLIYYSQIVNDFQKGDIAEGYSVSREKKESFPLTVTSAQKNPTAFYLCASNRGRAGGELFFGEGSRLTVL.

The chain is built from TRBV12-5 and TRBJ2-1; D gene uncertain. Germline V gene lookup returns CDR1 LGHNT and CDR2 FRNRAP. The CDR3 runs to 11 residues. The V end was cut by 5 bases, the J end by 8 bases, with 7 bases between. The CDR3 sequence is CASGPPHEQFF. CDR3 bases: TGTGCTAGTGGTCCCCCCCATGAGCAGTTCTTC. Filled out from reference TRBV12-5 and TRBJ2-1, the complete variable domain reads DARVTQTPRHKVTEMGQEVTMRCQPILGHNTVFWYRQTMMQGLELLAYFRNRAPLDDSGMPKDRFSAEMPDATLATLKIQPSEPRDSAVYFCASGPPHEQFFGPGTRLTVL.

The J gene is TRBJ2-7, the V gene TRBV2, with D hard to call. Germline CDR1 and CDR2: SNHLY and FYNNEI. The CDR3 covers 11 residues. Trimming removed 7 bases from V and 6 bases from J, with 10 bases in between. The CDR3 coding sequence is TGTGCCAGCACTCCCTACGGCGAGCAGTACTTC. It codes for CASTPYGEQYF.

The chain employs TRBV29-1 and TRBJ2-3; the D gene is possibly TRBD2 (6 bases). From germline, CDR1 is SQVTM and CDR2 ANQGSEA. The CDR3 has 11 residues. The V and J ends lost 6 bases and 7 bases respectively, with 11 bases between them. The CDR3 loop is CSVYGGNTQYF. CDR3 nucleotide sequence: TGCAGCGTCTACGGGGGTAATACGCAGTATTTT.

The CDR3 is CASSSQPSGLYNEQFF. As DNA, the CDR3 is TGTGCCAGCAGCTCCCAGCCTAGCGGCCTCTACAATGAGCAGTTCTTC. This chain connects TRBV11-2 to TRBJ2-1; 7 positions agree with TRBD2. Germline V gene lookup returns CDR1 SGHAT and CDR2 FQNNGV. The CDR3 spans 16 residues. Trimming at V came to 4 bases and at J to 3 bases, leaving 9 bases not matched to a gene.

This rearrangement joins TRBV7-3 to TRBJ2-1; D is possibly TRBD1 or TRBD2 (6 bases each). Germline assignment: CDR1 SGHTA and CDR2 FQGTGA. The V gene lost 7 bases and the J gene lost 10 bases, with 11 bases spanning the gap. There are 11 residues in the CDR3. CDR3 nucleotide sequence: TGTGCCAGCACCTCGGGGGCCGAGCAGTTCTTC. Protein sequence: CASTSGAEQFF.

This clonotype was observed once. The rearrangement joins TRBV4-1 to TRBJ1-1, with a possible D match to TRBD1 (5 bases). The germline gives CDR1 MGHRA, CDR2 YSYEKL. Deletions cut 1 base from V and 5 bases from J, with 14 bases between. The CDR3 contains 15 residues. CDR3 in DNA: TGCGCCAGCAGCCAAGTCCCAGGGAGGATGACTGAAGCTTTCTTT. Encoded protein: CASSQVPGRMTEAFF.

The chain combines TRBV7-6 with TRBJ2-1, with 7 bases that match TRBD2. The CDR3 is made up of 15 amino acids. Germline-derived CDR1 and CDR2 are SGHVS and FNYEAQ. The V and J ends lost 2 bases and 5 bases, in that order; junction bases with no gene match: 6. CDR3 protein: CASSLKSSGHNEQFF. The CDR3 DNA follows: TGTGCCAGCAGCTTAAAGTCTAGCGGACACAATGAGCAGTTCTTC.

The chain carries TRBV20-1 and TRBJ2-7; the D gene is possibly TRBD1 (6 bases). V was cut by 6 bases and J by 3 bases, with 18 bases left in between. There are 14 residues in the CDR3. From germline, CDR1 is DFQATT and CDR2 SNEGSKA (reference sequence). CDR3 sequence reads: CSAPRTDINYEQYF. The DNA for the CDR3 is TGCAGTGCACCAAGGACAGACATTAACTACGAGCAGTACTTC.

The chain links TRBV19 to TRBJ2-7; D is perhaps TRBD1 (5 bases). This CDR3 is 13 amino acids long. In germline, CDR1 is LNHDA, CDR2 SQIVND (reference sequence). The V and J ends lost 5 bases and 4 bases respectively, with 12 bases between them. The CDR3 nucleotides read TGTGCCAGTAGTGGGGCTCCCCTATACGAGCAGTACTTC. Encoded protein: CASSGAPLYEQYF.

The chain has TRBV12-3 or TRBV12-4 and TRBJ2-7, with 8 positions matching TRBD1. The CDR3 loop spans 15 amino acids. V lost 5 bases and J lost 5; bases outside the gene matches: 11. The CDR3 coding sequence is TGTGCCAGCAGTCCTCAGGGGGCAGGGGGCGACGAGCAGTACTTC. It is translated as CASSPQGAGGDEQYF.

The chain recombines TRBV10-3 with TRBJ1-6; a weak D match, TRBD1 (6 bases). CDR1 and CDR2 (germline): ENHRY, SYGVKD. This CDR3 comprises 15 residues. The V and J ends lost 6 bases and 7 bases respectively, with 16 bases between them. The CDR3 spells CAIRGGERLNSPLHF. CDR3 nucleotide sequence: TGTGCCATCAGAGGGGGGGAGCGACTCAATTCACCCCTCCACTTT.

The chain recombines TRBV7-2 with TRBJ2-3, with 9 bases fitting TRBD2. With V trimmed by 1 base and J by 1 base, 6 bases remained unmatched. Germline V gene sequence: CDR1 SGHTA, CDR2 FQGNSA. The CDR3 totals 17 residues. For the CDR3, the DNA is TGTGCCAGCAGCTTAGTCCCTAGCGGGGTTGGCACAGATACGCAGTATTTT. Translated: CASSLVPSGVGTDTQYF.

CDR3 coding DNA: TGCGCCAGCAGCCAAGATCTAGCGGGAGTTGCAGATACGCAGTATTTT. Protein sequence: CASSQDLAGVADTQYF. This sequence joins TRBV4-3 and TRBJ2-3; 10 bases map to TRBD2. Trimming removed 0 bases from V and 4 bases from J; junction bases left unmatched: 4. This CDR3 region has 16 residues. Germline V CDR1 and CDR2: LGHNA, YSLEER.

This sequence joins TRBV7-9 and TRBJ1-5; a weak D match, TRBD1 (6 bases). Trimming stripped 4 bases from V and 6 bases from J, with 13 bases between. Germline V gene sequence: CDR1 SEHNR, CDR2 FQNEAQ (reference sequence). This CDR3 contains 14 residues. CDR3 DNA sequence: TGTGCCAGCAGCTCGTCAGGGGTCGGTCAGCCCCAGCATTTT. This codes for CASSSSGVGQPQHF. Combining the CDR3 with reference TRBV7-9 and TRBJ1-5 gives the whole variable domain DTGVSQNPRHKITKRGQNVTFRCDPISEHNRLYWYRQTLGQGPEFLTYFQNEAQLEKSRLLSDRFSAERPKGSFSTLEIQRTEQGDSAMYLCASSSSGVGQPQHFGDGTRLSIL.

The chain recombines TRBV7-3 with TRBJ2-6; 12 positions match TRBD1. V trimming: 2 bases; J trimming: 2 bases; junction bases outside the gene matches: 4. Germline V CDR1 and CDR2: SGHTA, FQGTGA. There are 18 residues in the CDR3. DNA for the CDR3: TGTGCCAGCAGCTTATATGGGACAGGGGGCCCTGGGGCCAACGTCCTGACTTTC. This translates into CASSLYGTGGPGANVLTF.

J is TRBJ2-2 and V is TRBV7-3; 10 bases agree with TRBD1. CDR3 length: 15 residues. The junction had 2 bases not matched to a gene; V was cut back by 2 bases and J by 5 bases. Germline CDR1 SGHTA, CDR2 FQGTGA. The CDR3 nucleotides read TGTGCCAGCAGCTTACCGGGACAGGGGACCGGGGAGCTGTTTTTT. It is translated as CASSLPGQGTGELFF.

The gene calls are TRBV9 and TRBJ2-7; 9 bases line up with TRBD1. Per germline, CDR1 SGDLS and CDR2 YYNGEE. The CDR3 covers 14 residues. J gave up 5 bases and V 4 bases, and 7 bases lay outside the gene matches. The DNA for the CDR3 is TGTGCCAGCAGCTCAAGGACAGGGGAGAACGAGCAGTACTTC. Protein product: CASSSRTGENEQYF.

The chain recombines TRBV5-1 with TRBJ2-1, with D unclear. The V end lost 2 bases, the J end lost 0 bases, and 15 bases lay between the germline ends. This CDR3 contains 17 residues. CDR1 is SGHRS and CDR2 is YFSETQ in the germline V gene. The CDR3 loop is CASSFRGPQSSYNEQFF. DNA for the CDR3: TGCGCCAGCAGCTTTAGAGGACCCCAAAGCTCCTACAATGAGCAGTTCTTC.

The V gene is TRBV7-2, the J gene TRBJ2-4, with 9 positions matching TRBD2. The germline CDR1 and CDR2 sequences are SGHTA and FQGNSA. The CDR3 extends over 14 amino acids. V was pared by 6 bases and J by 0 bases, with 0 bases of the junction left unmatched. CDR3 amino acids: CASSSGGAKNIQYF. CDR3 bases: TGTGCCAGCAGTAGCGGGGGAGCCAAAAACATTCAGTACTTC.

The CDR3 sequence: CASSEREGHNEQFF. CDR3 nucleotide sequence: TGCGCCAGCAGTGAAAGGGAGGGCCACAATGAGCAGTTCTTC. The chain combines TRBV5-1 with TRBJ2-1; TRBD2 matches at 7 bases. This CDR3 region has 14 residues. CDR1 and CDR2 from the germline V gene are SGHRS and YFSETQ. Unmatched junction bases numbered 7, after V lost 5 bases and J lost 5 bases.

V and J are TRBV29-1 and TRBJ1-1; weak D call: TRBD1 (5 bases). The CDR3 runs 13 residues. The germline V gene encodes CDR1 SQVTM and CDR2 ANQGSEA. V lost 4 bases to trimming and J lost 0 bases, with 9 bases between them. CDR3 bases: TGCAGCGTTGCGAGGGGCCTGAACACTGAAGCTTTCTTT. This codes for CSVARGLNTEAFF.

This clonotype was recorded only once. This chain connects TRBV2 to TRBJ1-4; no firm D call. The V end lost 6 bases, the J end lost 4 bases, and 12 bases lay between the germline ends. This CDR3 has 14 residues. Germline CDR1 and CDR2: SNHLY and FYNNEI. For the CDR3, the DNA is TGTGCCAGCAGACTCCGGGATTTTAATGAAAAACTGTTTTTT. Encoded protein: CASRLRDFNEKLFF.

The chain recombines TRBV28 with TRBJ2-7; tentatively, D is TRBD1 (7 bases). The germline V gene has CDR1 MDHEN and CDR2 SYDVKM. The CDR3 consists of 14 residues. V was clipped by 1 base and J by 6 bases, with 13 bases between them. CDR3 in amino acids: CASSLLRQGGEQYF. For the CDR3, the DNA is TGTGCCAGCAGTTTATTGAGACAGGGAGGCGAGCAGTACTTC.